This TCR beta chain is from a study of blood T cell repertoires in COVID-19. Looking at the study overall: The study drew acute and convalescent COVID-19 samples from the United States, Italy and Spain.

Germline CDR1 is MNHEY and CDR2 is SMNVEV (reference sequence). Trimming removed 2 bases from V and 2 bases from J, with 6 bases in between. This CDR3 contains 13 residues. Assay: immunoSEQ multiplex PCR; the TCRdb copy retains only in-frame clones and omits some. The repertoire includes about 300,000 clones, over 75% of them detected once, and roughly 2% sits in the top ten. Participants came from roughly 24 US areas, aged roughly 18 to 89 years. Cohort assignment relied on participant-reported clinical history. V is TRBV27 and J is TRBJ1-1, with no clear D. Sample: PBMCs or T cells enriched from blood (not recorded which). The sequence was obtained from a man under 40 who had recovered from COVID-19. The CDR3, as DNA: TGTGCCAGCAGTTTACAGGTAAACACTGAAGCTTTCTTT. It specifies CASSLQVNTEAFF.